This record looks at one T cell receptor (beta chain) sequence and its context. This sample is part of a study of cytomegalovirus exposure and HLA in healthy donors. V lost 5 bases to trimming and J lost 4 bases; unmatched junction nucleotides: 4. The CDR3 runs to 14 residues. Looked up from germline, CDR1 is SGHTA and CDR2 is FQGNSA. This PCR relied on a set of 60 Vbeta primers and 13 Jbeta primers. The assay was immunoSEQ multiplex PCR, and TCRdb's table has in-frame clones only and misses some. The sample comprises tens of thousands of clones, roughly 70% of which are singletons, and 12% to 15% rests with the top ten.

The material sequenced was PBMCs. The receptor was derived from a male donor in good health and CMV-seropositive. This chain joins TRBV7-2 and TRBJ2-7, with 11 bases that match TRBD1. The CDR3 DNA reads TGTGCCAGCAGCACTGGACAGGGGGCGTACGAGCAGTACTTC. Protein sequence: CASSTGQGAYEQYF.